One sample yielded the 14 T cell receptor beta chains listed below, sequenced in a study of blood T cell repertoires in COVID-19. The repertoire was sequenced with immunoSEQ multiplex PCR; TCRdb's copy has only in-frame clones and lacks some. The table has around 200,000 clones, roughly four fifths seen once. Sequencing used peripheral blood. Receptors originate from a man between 45 and 60 years old who had recovered from COVID-19.

About this clone itself: The junction does not match germline at one end; this may be a read error. This chain joins TRBV7-8 and TRBJ2-7; possibly TRBD1 or TRBD2 for D (5 bases each). The germline V gene has CDR1 SGHVS and CDR2 FQNEAQ. CDR3 length: 17 residues. As DNA, the CDR3 is TGTGCCAGCAGCCTAGCAATTAGAGTGCAGGGCTCCTACGAGCAGTACTTC. Protein product: CASSLAIRVQGSYEQYF.

This clone was counted once. The V and J genes are TRBV18 and TRBJ2-6; 8 nucleotides line up with TRBD2. V dropped 4 bases and J dropped 1; count of bases not matched to a gene: 12. CDR1 is KGHSH, CDR2 LQKENI, per germline. This CDR3 region has 19 residues. This chain's CDR3 is CASSQERGSGISGANVLTF. In DNA, the CDR3 is TGTGCCAGCTCACAGGAGAGGGGTAGCGGGATTTCTGGGGCCAACGTCCTGACTTTC.

On this clone itself: This CDR3 is also generated by other DNA sequences in the sample. This sequence joins TRBV6-1 and TRBJ1-5; maybe TRBD1 (5 bases). The CDR3 runs to 14 residues. The germline V and J ends were trimmed by 3 bases and 2 bases, with 8 bases remaining between them. Germline V gene lookup returns CDR1 MNHNS and CDR2 SASEGT. The CDR3 is CASSETGGNQPQHF. CDR3 DNA: TGTGCCAGCAGTGAGACGGGGGGCAATCAGCCCCAGCATTTT.

The J gene is TRBJ2-2, the V gene TRBV27; 7 bases are shared with TRBD2. Germline-derived CDR1 and CDR2 are MNHEY and SMNVEV (reference sequence). V was pared by 1 base and J by 3 bases, with 8 bases of the junction left unmatched. The CDR3 runs 17 residues. CDR3 nucleotides: TGTGCCAGCAGTTTATATTTCAGGACTAGTGACACCGGGGAGCTGTTTTTT. Protein sequence: CASSLYFRTSDTGELFF.

This clone was recorded a few times. The CDR3 sequence: CAWSRGWEYEQYF. The DNA for the CDR3 is TGTGCCTGGAGTCGGGGGTGGGAGTACGAGCAGTACTTC. The chain links TRBV30 to TRBJ2-7; D is perhaps TRBD2 (6 bases). The CDR3 extends over 13 amino acids. V was shortened by 2 bases and J by 4 bases, with 12 bases between the two germline ends. Germline V gene data show CDR1 as GTSNPN and CDR2 as SVGIG (reference sequence).

CDR3 protein: CACRWGDLNEQFF. The CDR3 DNA reads as TGTGCCTGTCGCTGGGGGGACCTCAATGAGCAGTTCTTC. The chain carries TRBV7-2 and TRBJ2-1; a weak D match, TRBD2 (6 bases). Germline V gene data show CDR1 as SGHTA and CDR2 as FQGNSA. Trimming removed 11 bases at V and 6 bases at J, with 17 bases between. The CDR3 is made up of 13 amino acids.

In its sample, this clone was seen a few times. V gene TRBV19 combines with J gene TRBJ2-5; 12 bases match TRBD2. Trimming cost V 6 bases and J 9 bases; bases outside gene matches: 5. CDR1 is LNHDA and CDR2 is SQIVND in the germline V gene (reference sequence). The CDR3 totals 13 residues. The CDR3 coding sequence is TGTGCCAGTAGCCAGACTAGCGGGGGACCCCAGTACTTC. Translation: CASSQTSGGPQYF.

The chain has TRBV15 and TRBJ2-1; 8 bases fit TRBD1. The CDR3 has 16 residues. Trimming removed 0 bases from V and 7 bases from J; junction bases left unmatched: 8. Germline CDR1 reads LNHNV; CDR2 reads YYDKDF (reference sequence). DNA of the CDR3: TGTGCCACCAGCAGAGATCGGACAGGGCATCGGAATGAGCAGTTCTTC. It yields the protein CATSRDRTGHRNEQFF.

The rearrangement links TRBV9 to TRBJ2-4; TRBD1 matches 7 bases. Germline values: CDR1 SGDLS, CDR2 YYNGEE. J was trimmed by 9 bases and V by 0 bases; bases with no gene match: 6. The CDR3 covers 14 residues. The CDR3 DNA is TGTGCCAGCAGCGTAGTGGGGGACAGTAGCATTCAGTACTTC. It translates to CASSVVGDSSIQYF.

The rearrangement links TRBV7-8 to TRBJ2-5; possibly TRBD1 for D (5 bases). The ends were cut back, 1 base at V and 5 bases at J, with 17 bases in the middle. The CDR3 covers 16 residues. Germline loops: CDR1 SGHVS, CDR2 FQNEAQ. CDR3 sequence reads: CASSLESGSNRETQYF. The CDR3 DNA follows: TGTGCCAGCAGCTTAGAGTCAGGGTCTAATCGGGAGACCCAGTACTTC. Based on the CDR3 plus reference TRBV7-8 and TRBJ2-5, the full variable domain is GAGVSQSPRYKVAKRGQDVALRCDPISGHVSLFWYQQALGQGPEFLTYFQNEAQLDKSGLPSDRFFAERPEGSVSTLKIQRTQQEDSAVYLCASSLESGSNRETQYFGPGTRLLVL.

The CDR3 sequence: CASSVRSSGRNEQFF. The CDR3 nucleotides are TGTGCCAGCAGTGTCCGGTCTAGCGGGAGGAATGAGCAGTTCTTC. The rearrangement links TRBV2 to TRBJ2-1; TRBD2 agrees at 11 bases. Germline CDR1 reads SNHLY; CDR2 reads FYNNEI. This CDR3 region has 15 residues. J lost 7 bases, V lost 4 bases, and 6 bases had no gene match.

The genes are TRBV10-2 and TRBJ2-7, with a weak D call TRBD2 (5 bases). The CDR3 is 14 amino acids. Germline loops: CDR1 WSHSY, CDR2 SAAADI. The germline V and J ends were trimmed by 2 bases and 3 bases, with 11 bases remaining between them. This chain's CDR3 is CASSEVGDSYEQYF. In DNA, the CDR3 is TGCGCCAGCAGTGAGGTCGGGGATAGCTACGAGCAGTACTTC.

The chain carries TRBV6-5 and TRBJ2-7; 10 bases are a match to TRBD2. The CDR3 covers 14 residues. Trimming removed 10 bases from V and 2 bases from J; junction bases left unmatched: 8. Per the germline V gene, CDR1 is MNHEY and CDR2 is SVGAGI. CDR3 sequence reads: CATESGLATYEQYF. The CDR3 bases are TGTGCCACAGAATCGGGACTAGCGACCTACGAGCAGTACTTC.

This sequence joins TRBV5-1 and TRBJ2-2, with 11 bases fitting TRBD2. The V gene end was trimmed by 2 bases and the J gene end by 7 bases; junction bases not matched to a gene: 4. There are 15 residues in the CDR3. In germline, CDR1 is SGHRS, CDR2 YFSETQ. The CDR3 reads CASSLLAGADGELFF. In DNA form, the CDR3 reads TGCGCCAGCAGCTTACTAGCGGGAGCCGACGGGGAGCTGTTTTTT.